What follows is one T cell receptor beta chain and its context. This sample is part of a study of blood T cell repertoires in COVID-19. About the study: The United States, Italy and Spain were the sources of the acute and convalescent COVID-19 samples. Sources were T cells, B-cell-depleted T cells, or PBMCs; the material itself was cDNA or gDNA.

The germline V and J ends were trimmed by 2 bases and 3 bases, with 10 bases remaining between them. The V gene's germline CDR1 is MNHEY and CDR2 SVGAGI. This CDR3 region has 14 residues. In the source study's methods: Amplification of reference gene primers was used by the study to estimate nucleated cell counts. Libraries were prepared by immunoSEQ multiplex PCR; TCRdb keeps only in-frame clonotypes and omits some of them. The V and J calls and clone size were taken over from that table, and D and trimming were inferred from the DNA. The table has some 61,000 clones, about nine tenths seen once. The TCR originated in a man younger than 45 with acute or convalescent COVID-19. The sample taken for sequencing was peripheral blood. The chain uses TRBV6-5 and TRBJ1-2; tentatively, D is TRBD1 (5 bases). CDR3: CASSYTPGDYGYTF. In DNA, the CDR3 is TGTGCCAGCAGTTACACGCCGGGGGACTATGGCTACACCTTC.